This T cell receptor beta chain was identified in a study of cytomegalovirus exposure and HLA in healthy donors. Background on the study: Caucasian-associated ancestry cluster membership applied to over 80% of a few hundred genotyped donors. Study observations and caveats: Excluded were some V segments that proved indistinguishable, including TRBV6-2 and TRBV6-3.

Donors showed nominal health when sampled, although they likely had unrecorded immune exposures. V shed 8 bases and J shed 4 bases, with 8 bases lying between them. The germline gives CDR1 MDHEN, CDR2 SYDVKM. The CDR3 runs to 11 residues. As regards this clone: Antigen unknown.

Primers: 60 Vbeta forward and 13 Jbeta reverse. Clones were sequenced by immunoSEQ multiplex PCR, and TCRdb holds only the in-frame ones, with some missing. The sample lists 150,000 or so clones, around two thirds occurring once. The chain has TRBV28 and TRBJ1-2; D is unresolved. The sequence was obtained from a young woman in good health and CMV-seronegative. Sequencing was carried out using PBMCs. CDR3 nucleotide sequence: TGTGCCAGCCTCCGGGGCTATGGCTACACCTTC. This sequence encodes CASLRGYGYTF.